This T cell receptor beta chain derives from a study of technical replicates of blood from a handful of donors (dated by TCRdb to 2017 to 2019). Worth noting for this clone: Its antigen specificity is not known. There are no base qualities to consult, and no much larger clone falls within one base.

Germline trimming: 0 bases from V, 7 bases from J; junction bases outside gene matches: 0. Reading the germline V gene gives CDR1 MNHNS and CDR2 SASEGT. Taken from cysteine to phenylalanine, the CDR3 has 14 residues. The sequence is cut down to CDR3 DNA, 42 bases in frame from base 1. The receptor library was made with the immunoSEQ multiplex PCR assay. Sourced from immuneACCESS, this table was stored by TCRdb with only in-frame sequences that have V and J called. A share of the clones is absent; for the studies checked, an unresolved V gene accounts for under half, and the remainder has no known explanation. Across this sample there are about 82,000 clones, with roughly 95% seen only once. The leading ten clones occupy about 0.36% of the sample.

The specimen was T cells isolated from PBMCs. This TCR was sampled from a human donor in good health. The chain couples TRBV6-1 to TRBJ1-5, with 10 junctional bases fitting TRBD1. CDR3 protein: CASSEATGGQPQHF. The sequenced DNA is TGTGCCAGCAGTGAAGCGACAGGGGGCCAGCCCCAGCATTTT.